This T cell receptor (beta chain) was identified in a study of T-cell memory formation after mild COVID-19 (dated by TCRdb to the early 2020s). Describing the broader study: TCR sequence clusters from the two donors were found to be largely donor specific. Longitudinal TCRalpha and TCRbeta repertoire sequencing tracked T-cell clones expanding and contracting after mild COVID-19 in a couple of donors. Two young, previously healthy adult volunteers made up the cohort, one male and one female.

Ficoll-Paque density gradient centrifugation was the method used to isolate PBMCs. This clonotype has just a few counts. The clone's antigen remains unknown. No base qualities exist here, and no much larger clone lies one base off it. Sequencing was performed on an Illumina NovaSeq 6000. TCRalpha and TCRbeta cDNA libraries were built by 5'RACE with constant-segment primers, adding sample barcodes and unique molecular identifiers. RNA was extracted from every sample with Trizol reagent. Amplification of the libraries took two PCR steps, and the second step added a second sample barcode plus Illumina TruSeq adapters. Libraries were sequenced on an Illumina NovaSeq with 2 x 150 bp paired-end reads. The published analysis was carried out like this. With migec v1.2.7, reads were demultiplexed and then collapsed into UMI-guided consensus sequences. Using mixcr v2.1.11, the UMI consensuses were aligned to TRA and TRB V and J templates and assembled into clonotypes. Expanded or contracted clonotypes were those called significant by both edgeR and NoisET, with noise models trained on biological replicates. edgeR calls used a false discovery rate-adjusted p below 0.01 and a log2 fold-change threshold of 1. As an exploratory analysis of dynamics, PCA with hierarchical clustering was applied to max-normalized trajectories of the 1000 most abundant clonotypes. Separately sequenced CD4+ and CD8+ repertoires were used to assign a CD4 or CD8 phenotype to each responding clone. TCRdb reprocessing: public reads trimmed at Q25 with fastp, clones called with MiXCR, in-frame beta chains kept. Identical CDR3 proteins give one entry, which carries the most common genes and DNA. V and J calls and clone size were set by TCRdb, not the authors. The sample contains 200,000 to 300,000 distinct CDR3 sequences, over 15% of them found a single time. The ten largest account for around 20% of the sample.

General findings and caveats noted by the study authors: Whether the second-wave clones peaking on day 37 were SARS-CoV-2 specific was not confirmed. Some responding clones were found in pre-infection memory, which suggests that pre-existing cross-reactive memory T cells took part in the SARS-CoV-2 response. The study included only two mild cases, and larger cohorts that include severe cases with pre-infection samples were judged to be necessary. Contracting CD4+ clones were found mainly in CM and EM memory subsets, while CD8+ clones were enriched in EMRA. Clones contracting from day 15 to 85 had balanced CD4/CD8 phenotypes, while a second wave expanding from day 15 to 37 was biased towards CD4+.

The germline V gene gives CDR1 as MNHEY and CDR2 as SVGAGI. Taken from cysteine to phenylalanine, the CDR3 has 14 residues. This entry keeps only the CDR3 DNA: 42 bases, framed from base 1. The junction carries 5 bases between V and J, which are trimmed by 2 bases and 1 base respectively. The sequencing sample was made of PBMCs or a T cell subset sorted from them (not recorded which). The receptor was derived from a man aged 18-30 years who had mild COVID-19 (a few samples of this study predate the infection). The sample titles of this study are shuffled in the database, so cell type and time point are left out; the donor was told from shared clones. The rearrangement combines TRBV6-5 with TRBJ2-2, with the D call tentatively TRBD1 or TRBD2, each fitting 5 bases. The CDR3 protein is CASSYGGNTGELFF. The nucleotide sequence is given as TGTGCCAGCAGTTACGGGGGGAACACCGGGGAGCTGTTTTTT.